Each of the 13 T cell receptor beta chains below was sequenced from the same sample in a study of cytomegalovirus exposure and HLA in healthy donors. PCR used 60 Vbeta primers and 13 Jbeta primers. Only in-frame clones appear in the TCRdb table, and some are missing; sequencing was by immunoSEQ multiplex PCR. This table lists 100,000 to 150,000 clones. The material sequenced was PBMCs. These receptors all come from a woman aged 40 to 55 in good health and CMV-seronegative.

The chain employs TRBV28 and TRBJ1-1, with TRBD1 identical over 9 bases. The CDR3 is 13 amino acids. With V trimmed by 6 bases and J by 10 bases, 9 bases remained unmatched. Germline V gene lookup returns CDR1 MDHEN and CDR2 SYDVKM. The CDR3 region is CASSLGTGTLAFF. CDR3 bases: TGTGCCAGCAGCTTAGGGACAGGGACGTTAGCTTTCTTT.

The V gene is TRBV7-3, the J gene TRBJ1-2, with no clear D. The CDR3 extends over 13 amino acids. CDR1 and CDR2 from the germline V gene are SGHTA and FQGTGA. The ends were cut back, 3 bases at V and 8 bases at J, with 13 bases in the middle. CDR3 DNA: TGTGCCAGCAGCTTCGTTCCGGGAAGCGGCTACACCTTC. Encoded protein: CASSFVPGSGYTF.

J is TRBJ1-2 and V is TRBV5-3; D not certain. TRBV5-3 is recorded as an ORF, its role being uncertain. Trimming shortened V by 4 bases and J by 2 bases, and 9 bases separated the two germline ends. This CDR3 has 13 amino acids. The CDR3 region has the DNA TGTGCCAGAAGCCCGGTATGGAACTATGGCTACACCTTC. It specifies CARSPVWNYGYTF.

This rearrangement joins TRBV19 to TRBJ1-5; D might be TRBD1 (5 bases). Trimming removed 4 bases from V and 5 bases from J, with 9 bases in between. Germline V gene lookup returns CDR1 LNHDA and CDR2 SQIVND (reference sequence). This CDR3 spans 13 amino acids. The CDR3 loop is CASSRRDYQPQHF. The CDR3 region has the DNA TGTGCCAGTAGTAGGAGGGACTATCAGCCCCAGCATTTT.

The rearrangement links TRBV7-9 to TRBJ1-2; 10 bases match TRBD1. The CDR3 loop spans 15 amino acids. CDR1 is SEHNR and CDR2 is FQNEAQ in the germline V gene (reference sequence). J lost 1 base, V lost 5 bases, and 4 bases had no gene match. DNA for the CDR3: TGTGCCAGCAGCCCCCGGGACAGGGGTAACTATGGCTACACCTTC. Translating it yields CASSPRDRGNYGYTF. Using reference TRBV7-9 and TRBJ1-2 for the parts outside the CDR3, the full variable domain is DTGVSQNPRHKITKRGQNVTFRCDPISEHNRLYWYRQTLGQGPEFLTYFQNEAQLEKSRLLSDRFSAERPKGSFSTLEIQRTEQGDSAMYLCASSPRDRGNYGYTFGSGTRLTVV.

Remarks on this clone: The junction differs from germline at one of its ends, possibly a read error. The J gene is TRBJ2-5, the V gene TRBV4-1; 9 nucleotides agree with TRBD2. In germline, CDR1 is MGHRA, CDR2 YSYEKL. The length of the CDR3 is 16 residues. CDR3 in amino acids: CASSQRIAGDQGTQYF. The CDR3 nucleotides are TGCGCCAGCAGCCAACGAATAGCGGGGGACCAAGGGACCCAGTACTTC.

This rearrangement joins TRBV20-1 to TRBJ2-5; D call uncertain. The CDR3 totals 11 residues. The V gene's germline CDR1 is DFQATT and CDR2 SNEGSKA (reference sequence). V was pared by 7 bases and J by 0 bases, with 6 bases between. The DNA for the CDR3 is TGCAGTGTAAACAACCAAGAGACCCAGTACTTC. This codes for CSVNNQETQYF.

A note on this clone: This CDR3 is also generated by other DNA sequences in the sample. V is TRBV7-9 and J is TRBJ2-2; D unresolved. The ends were cut back, 1 base at V and 1 base at J, with 4 bases in the middle. The germline gives CDR1 SEHNR, CDR2 FQNEAQ (reference sequence). This CDR3 comprises 14 residues. The CDR3 loop reads CASSLGQNTGELFF. CDR3 DNA sequence: TGTGCCAGCAGCTTAGGACAGAACACCGGGGAGCTGTTTTTT.

The chain combines TRBV20-1 with TRBJ1-2; perhaps TRBD1 as D (5 bases). CDR3 length: 11 amino acids. Trimming removed 6 bases at V and 4 bases at J, with 9 bases between. Per germline, CDR1 DFQATT and CDR2 SNEGSKA (reference sequence). The CDR3 nucleotides read TGCAGTGCCGCAGGGATCTATGGCTACACCTTC. The encoded protein is CSAAGIYGYTF.

The V call is TRBV6-6, the J call TRBJ1-1, with TRBD1 matching 9 bases. V lost 2 bases to trimming and J lost 4 bases; unmatched junction nucleotides: 5. Per germline, CDR1 MNHNY and CDR2 SVGAGI (reference sequence). CDR3 size: 15 residues. For the CDR3, the DNA is TGTGCCAGCAGTTACGGACAGGGGACGGGCACTGAAGCTTTCTTT. Protein product: CASSYGQGTGTEAFF.

The rearrangement joins TRBV29-1 to TRBJ1-5; possible D gene TRBD1, 6 bases. Germline CDR1 and CDR2: SQVTM and ANQGSEA. V dropped 4 bases and J dropped 4 bases, with 17 bases sitting between them. The CDR3 runs 15 residues. The CDR3 spells CSVGGRGGGNQPQHF. For the CDR3, the DNA is TGCAGCGTTGGGGGCCGAGGGGGTGGGAATCAGCCCCAGCATTTT.

The genes are TRBV6-1 and TRBJ1-4, with D hard to call. The CDR3 has 14 residues. Per germline, CDR1 MNHNS and CDR2 SASEGT. Trimming removed 4 bases from V and 7 bases from J, with 13 bases in between. The chain's CDR3 is CASSGSGSGEKLFF. The CDR3 nucleotides read TGTGCCAGCAGTGGTAGTGGATCGGGTGAAAAACTGTTTTTT.

This rearrangement joins TRBV7-2 to TRBJ1-5; D unclear. Trimming cost V 1 base and J 0 bases, with 10 bases left between them. The CDR3 loop spans 16 amino acids. Germline values: CDR1 SGHTA, CDR2 FQGNSA. CDR3 amino acids: CASSLEGAYSNQPQHF. The CDR3 DNA is TGTGCCAGCAGCTTAGAAGGAGCCTATAGCAATCAGCCCCAGCATTTT.